This TCR beta chain emerged from a study of siplizumab effects on memory and regulatory T cells. On this clone: Its antigen is not identified.

Study-level points and caveats: Naive T cells, seemingly more diverse than memory cells, seemed major alloresponse contributors. Under siplizumab, alloreactive sequences traced to unstimulated CD4+ memory cells were significantly reduced.

Some clones are missing from TCRdb's copy, which holds only in-frame ones; the method was immunoSEQ multiplex PCR. The sample carries roughly 120,000 clones, about 90% recorded once. This TCR derives from a human donor in good health. The specimen was Tregs sorted from blood.

The CDR3 DNA follows: TGTGCCAGCAGCTTAACTAGCGGGGGGGTCTATCTTTACAATGAGCAGTTCTTC. This encodes CASSLTSGGVYLYNEQFF. This chain links TRBV7-9 with TRBJ2-1; 13 bases agree with TRBD2. The V gene end was trimmed by 2 bases and the J gene end by 4 bases; junction bases not matched to a gene: 8. The CDR3 loop spans 18 amino acids. Germline V gives CDR1 SEHNR, CDR2 FQNEAQ (reference sequence). The variable domain in full, completed from reference TRBV7-9 and TRBJ2-1, reads DTGVSQNPRHKITKRGQNVTFRCDPISEHNRLYWYRQTLGQGPEFLTYFQNEAQLEKSRLLSDRFSAERPKGSFSTLEIQRTEQGDSAMYLCASSLTSGGVYLYNEQFFGPGTRLTVL.